The clone carrying this T cell receptor (beta chain) was counted at least ten times. Its specificity is unknown. The sample originates from a study of breast tumors, draining lymph nodes, adjacent tissues. Overall study findings and caveats: Tumors had less TCR diversity than lymph nodes, more than nontumor tissue. The lymph node origin of tumor T cells was framed as consistent with a hypothesis, not demonstrated.

TCRdb ran MiXCR on the multiplex PCR reads and lists one entry per CDR3 protein. Of some 170,000 distinct CDR3 sequences listed, 30% to 35% are singletons. Samples came from axillary lymph nodes draining the breast cancer. V shed 5 bases and J 0 bases; nucleotides not matched to a gene: 3. Germline V CDR1 and CDR2: SGHRS, YFSETQ. This CDR3 region has 15 residues. This sequence originates from a female donor with breast cancer. Some clones in this sample may be carry-over from other donors' samples. What was sequenced was axillary lymph node tissue. The rearrangement uses TRBV5-1 and TRBJ2-2; TRBD2 aligns across 8 bases. CDR3 DNA: TGCGCCAGCAGGCGGGGGGATACGAACACCGGGGAGCTGTTTTTT. This codes for CASRRGDTNTGELFF.